This T cell receptor (beta chain) originates from a study of shared clonotypes between healthy human individuals (TCRdb year 2020). Regarding the research as a whole: A couple of women and a few men aged 18 to 49 years were included in the cohort. For each donor, CD4 naive and CD4 memory were each given three plates, CD8 naive was given two plates, and CD8 memory was given one plate. Each donor's leukapheresis produced roughly between about 0.8 and 8.9 billion PBMCs. Blood TCR repertoires of about five healthy adults were deeply sequenced to estimate repertoire size and the extent of clonotype sharing between individuals. Libraries were prepared and TCR repertoires were sequenced by different laboratories using diverse techniques, in order to increase sequencing depth and limit assay-specific biases.

Healthy HIV-negative adults with no recently reported acute infections or vaccinations were included as donors. All donors were Caucasian adults living in Nashville, Tennessee, USA. CD4+ T cells were enriched by magnetic negative selection, after which naive cells were positively selected on CD45RA and the negative fraction was taken as the memory subset. Blood was collected by leukapheresis, and PBMCs were isolated by Ficoll-Histopaque density gradient centrifugation and then cryopreserved in liquid nitrogen vapor phase. Analytical flow cytometry was used to check the purity and quantity of every magnetically sorted T cell population. Genomic DNA was isolated from each sorted fraction and quantified by UV absorbance on a Nanodrop 2000c. Turning to this clone: The antigen this receptor binds is unknown. There are no base qualities to consult, and no much larger clone falls within one base.

Using the deep immunoSEQ assay, multiplex PCR amplified TCR CDR3 regions from genomic DNA. For each cell subset, the extracted genomic DNA was distributed evenly across all wells of several immunoSEQ 96-well plates, and each plate served as one replicate. For sorted subsets, each replicate PCR was loaded with about 0.2 ug genomic DNA, equivalent to 25,000 to 35,000 T cell genomes. Purified libraries were measured with a Qubit 3.0 fluorometer, size-checked on a Bioanalyzer 2100, and measured again with the KAPA Library Quantification kit. Every immunoSEQ 96-well plate was sequenced on a separate single-read 150-cycle Illumina NextSeq 550 flow cell. On the study's bioinformatics: Because the immunoSEQ output held only junctional sequences and lacked quality scores, the filtering could not match the filtering applied to full-length reads. Sequences were annotated with PyIR, a Python wrapper for IgBLAST v1.9, and V/J genes and CDR3 were assigned using IMGT germline references. Reads with weak V/J assignments (E-value above 1e-6), missing CDR3, stop codons, out-of-frame junctions, or ambiguous translated residues were removed. A V3J clonotype was defined by an identical inferred V gene, J gene, and CDR3 amino acid sequence. The percentage overlap between two repertoires was calculated by dividing the number of shared unique clonotypes by the size of the smaller repertoire. Repertoire richness was assessed with RTK rarefaction, the Chao1 estimator, and Recon v2.1 estimates of unobserved clonotypes. Generation probabilities for all TCRbeta clonotypes obtained by the gDNA method from a handful of donors were computed using OLGA. As stored in TCRdb, this immuneACCESS dataset retains in-frame rearrangements with V and J assigned. A fraction of the clones does not appear; measured against another copy, unresolved V genes explain less than half of the discrepancy, and the remainder lacks a known reason. V and J calls and clone size come straight from that table; D and trimming were deduced from the DNA. This sample gives under 1,100,000 clones in total; around 74% of them show up just once. Jointly, the top ten make up about 1.4% of the sample.

The paper's findings and limits, for the study overall: Because the study included a small number of donors, the genetic and exposure-history diversity represented was limited. Naive subsets generally had larger estimated clonotype richness than memory subsets. Sampling was limited to blood, and TCR repertoires in tissue likely differ from TCR repertoires in blood. Pairwise subsampling indicated that sequencing depth was expected to affect the degree of clonotype sharing among donors. Across a few donors, about 5% of naive CD4, approximately 3.6% of naive CD8, 2.3% of memory CD4, and about 0.4% of memory CD8 clonotypes were shared. Higher generation probabilities were observed for clonotypes shared by all four sorted-subset donors than for non-shared clonotypes. Incomplete sequencing was indicated by rarefaction of sorted-subset datasets, despite the large sequencing depth.

This TCR came from a man aged 18 to 29 in good health. Sequencing input: memory CD4+ T cells sorted from blood. What this sample's cell subset or site label stands for: CD45RA-negative fraction.

The sequenced DNA is TGTGCCAGCAGCCACCGGACAGGGGGAAACACCATATATTTT. Its amino acids are CASSHRTGGNTIYF. The sequence links TRBV7-9 to TRBJ1-3; 8 nucleotides in the junction match TRBD1. In the germline V gene (reference sequence), CDR1 corresponds to SEHNR and CDR2 to FQNEAQ. V is cut back by 5 bases and J by 4 bases, with 4 bases in the junction unmatched. Measured from the cysteine to the phenylalanine, the CDR3 is 14 residues long. Solely the CDR3 DNA is kept, with 42 bases framed from the first base.